This TCR beta chain was captured in a study of blood T cell repertoires in COVID-19. Study context: COVID-19 samples, acute and convalescent, were from the United States, Italy and Spain. The analysed material was cDNA or gDNA that came from T cells, B-cell-depleted T cells, or PBMCs.

CDR1 is GTSNPN and CDR2 is SVGIG in the germline V gene (reference sequence). This CDR3 has 14 amino acids. The V end was cut by 2 bases, the J end by 0 bases, with 8 bases between. Profiled with immunoSEQ multiplex PCR; TCRdb holds only in-frame clones, not every one. The data show roughly 250,000 clones, 80% to 90% seen once. Participants' reported clinical history set cohort assignment. Material: PBMCs or T cells enriched from blood (not recorded which). This TCR derives from a woman in her thirties who had recovered from COVID-19. The chain couples TRBV30 to TRBJ1-5; D gene unclear. The CDR3 nucleotides read TGTGCCTGGAGTTTGGGCTTTAGCAATCAGCCCCAGCATTTT. Protein: CAWSLGFSNQPQHF.